Following are 18 T cell receptor beta chains from one sample sequenced in a study of cytomegalovirus exposure and HLA in healthy donors. PCR involved 60 Vbeta and 13 Jbeta primers. TCRdb's table, derived via immunoSEQ multiplex PCR, lists solely in-frame clones and lacks some. The sample includes 200,000 to 300,000 clones, roughly 73% of them seen just once. The source material was PBMCs. The origin of the receptors is a boy younger than 18 in good health and CMV-seronegative.

The gene calls are TRBV25-1 and TRBJ2-7, with a tentative D call TRBD1 (6 bases). In germline, CDR1 is MGHDK, CDR2 SYGVNS. The V end was cut by 2 bases, the J end by 7 bases, with 15 bases between. This CDR3 is built from 14 residues. CDR3 sequence reads: CASSEKPTGREQYF. The CDR3 DNA sequence: TGTGCCAGCAGTGAAAAACCCACAGGGCGGGAGCAGTACTTC.

This chain uses TRBV13 with TRBJ2-3; D gene unclear. V lost 5 bases, J lost 0 bases, and 15 bases lay in between. This CDR3 has 16 residues. Germline V gene lookup returns CDR1 PRHDT and CDR2 FYEKMQ (reference sequence). CDR3 coding DNA: TGTGCCAGCAGCCCACCTTTAGTCCATAGCACAGATACGCAGTATTTT. Translated, it gives CASSPPLVHSTDTQYF.

Details on this clone: Other DNA sequences in the same sample also yield this CDR3. The rearrangement joins TRBV5-1 to TRBJ2-7; TRBD1 matches 8 bases. V dropped 2 bases and J dropped 3; count of bases not matched to a gene: 1. The germline V gene has CDR1 SGHRS and CDR2 YFSETQ. The CDR3 spans 13 residues. CDR3 loop: CASSLGTGYEQYF. In nucleotides, the CDR3 is TGCGCCAGCAGCTTAGGGACAGGCTACGAGCAGTACTTC.

The rearrangement links TRBV13 to TRBJ1-1; 9 bases match TRBD1. Germline V CDR1 and CDR2: PRHDT, FYEKMQ (reference sequence). The CDR3 sequence is 15 residues long. The V and J ends lost 5 bases and 1 base, in that order; junction bases with no gene match: 5. CDR3 sequence (DNA): TGTGCCAGCAGCCCTGTGGGACAGGGGAACACTGAAGCTTTCTTT. It encodes CASSPVGQGNTEAFF.

In nucleotides, the CDR3 is TGTGCCAGCGGTTCAGGAGGGCAAGAGACCCAGTACTTC. This encodes CASGSGGQETQYF. The V gene is TRBV9, the J gene TRBJ2-5, with D tentatively TRBD2 (6 bases). In germline, CDR1 is SGDLS, CDR2 YYNGEE. The CDR3 runs to 13 residues. Between the trimmed V and J ends, which lost 7 bases and 2 bases, there was a span of 12 bases.

The chain joins TRBV30 to TRBJ1-6; the match to TRBD1 covers 7 bases. V lost 4 bases, J lost 6 bases, and 9 bases stayed unmatched. The CDR3 is 15 amino acids. CDR1 is GTSNPN, CDR2 SVGIG, per germline (reference sequence). DNA for the CDR3: TGTGCCTGGACCCAAAGGACAGGATCTAATTCACCCCTCCACTTT. It codes for CAWTQRTGSNSPLHF.

CDR3 protein: CASSHLQGARFF. The CDR3 DNA follows: TGCGCCAGCAGTCATTTACAGGGGGCGCGGTTCTTC. The chain employs TRBV23-1 and TRBJ2-1, with 9 bases fitting TRBD1. TRBV23-1 qualifies as an ORF whose function is uncertain. Trimming removed 3 bases from V and 15 bases from J; junction bases left unmatched: 6. This CDR3 has 12 residues.

This clone was counted only a few times. J is TRBJ2-5 and V is TRBV27; 10 bases are shared with TRBD2. This CDR3 contains 15 residues. V was pared by 6 bases and J by 5 bases, with 9 bases of the junction left unmatched. Germline assignment: CDR1 MNHEY and CDR2 SMNVEV (reference sequence). CDR3 sequence (DNA): TGTGCCAGCAGAGGTTCTAGCGGGAGTCTTGAGACCCAGTACTTC. This encodes CASRGSSGSLETQYF.

About this clone: Other DNA sequences in this sample translate to the same CDR3. V and J are TRBV5-1 and TRBJ2-1; D uncertain. The CDR3 extends over 15 amino acids. Looked up from germline, CDR1 is SGHRS and CDR2 is YFSETQ. V lost 0 bases and J 0 bases, leaving 7 bases between the germline ends. The CDR3, as DNA: TGCGCCAGCAGCTTGGACCGGGTCTCCTACAATGAGCAGTTCTTC. It specifies CASSLDRVSYNEQFF.

The chain links TRBV5-1 to TRBJ2-3; the D gene is possibly TRBD2 (5 bases). Germline lookup yields CDR1 SGHRS and CDR2 YFSETQ. The CDR3 runs to 14 residues. V shed 4 bases and J shed 0 bases, with 9 bases lying between them. CDR3 amino acids: CASSGSSSTDTQYF. DNA for the CDR3: TGCGCCAGCAGCGGGAGTTCTAGCACAGATACGCAGTATTTT.

This chain connects TRBV9 to TRBJ1-3; D call uncertain. The CDR3 sequence is 16 residues long. CDR1 and CDR2 from the germline V gene are SGDLS and YYNGEE. Trimming cost V 4 bases and J 0 bases, with 14 bases left between them. In DNA form, the CDR3 reads TGTGCCAGCAGCAGCGCGGGAGCGCACTCTGGAAACACCATATATTTT. This translates into CASSSAGAHSGNTIYF.

This rearrangement joins TRBV5-4 to TRBJ2-7; the match to TRBD1 covers 11 bases. CDR3 length equals 15 residues. Germline assignment: CDR1 SGHNT and CDR2 YYREEE (reference sequence). The V and J ends lost 4 bases and 4 bases, in that order; junction bases with no gene match: 7. The CDR3 DNA reads TGTGCCAGCAGCCGACGGACAGGGGGCTATTACGAGCAGTACTTC. It yields the protein CASSRRTGGYYEQYF. Based on the CDR3 plus reference TRBV5-4 and TRBJ2-7, the full variable domain is ETGVTQSPTHLIKTRGQQVTLRCSSQSGHNTVSWYQQALGQGPQFIFQYYREEENGRGNFPPRFSGLQFPNYSSELNVNALELDDSALYLCASSRRTGGYYEQYFGPGTRLTVT.

V and J are TRBV29-1 and TRBJ2-1; D is perhaps TRBD2 (5 bases). CDR1 is SQVTM, CDR2 ANQGSEA, per germline. Trimming stripped 5 bases from V and 0 bases from J, with 11 bases between. CDR3 length: 14 amino acids. The CDR3 reads CSVTDGSSYNEQFF. The CDR3 DNA reads as TGCAGCGTTACCGATGGGAGCTCCTACAATGAGCAGTTCTTC.

The V call is TRBV2, the J call TRBJ1-5; D possibly corresponds to TRBD1 (5 bases). The V gene lost 7 bases and the J gene lost 3 bases, with 13 bases spanning the gap. Germline V gene data show CDR1 as SNHLY and CDR2 as FYNNEI. The CDR3 consists of 14 residues. The CDR3 sequence is CASNSRQNNQPQHF. CDR3 sequence (DNA): TGTGCCAGCAACTCTCGACAGAACAATCAGCCCCAGCATTTT.

The rearrangement uses TRBV19 and TRBJ2-1, with D tentatively TRBD1 (6 bases). V lost 6 bases and J lost 2, with 8 bases in between. Per germline, CDR1 LNHDA and CDR2 SQIVND (reference sequence). The CDR3 length is 13 residues. CDR3 protein: CASRGDTYNEQFF. In nucleotides, the CDR3 is TGTGCCAGTAGGGGGGACACCTACAATGAGCAGTTCTTC.

The chain combines TRBV19 with TRBJ1-5; a weak D match, TRBD1 (6 bases). Trimming shortened V by 5 bases and J by 0 bases, and 11 bases separated the two germline ends. Looked up from germline, CDR1 is LNHDA and CDR2 is SQIVND (reference sequence). CDR3 length: 15 amino acids. The CDR3 protein is CASSSRGYSNQPQHF. Written as DNA, the CDR3 is TGTGCCAGTAGTTCGAGGGGGTATAGCAATCAGCCCCAGCATTTT.

The chain couples TRBV29-1 to TRBJ2-1, with D possibly being TRBD1 (5 bases). The CDR3 has 12 residues. V lost 1 base and J lost 8, with 9 bases in between. The V gene's germline CDR1 is SQVTM and CDR2 ANQGSEA. For the CDR3, the DNA is TGCAGCGTTGAAGGGACACTTGATGAGCAGTTCTTC. This encodes CSVEGTLDEQFF.

The rearrangement links TRBV27 to TRBJ2-2, with TRBD2 as a possible D gene (5 bases). Trimming left V 0 bases short and J 8 bases short, with 16 bases between. Germline V gives CDR1 MNHEY, CDR2 SMNVEV (reference sequence). CDR3 length: 16 amino acids. CDR3 sequence: CASSLSRALPRGELFF. The DNA for the CDR3 is TGTGCCAGCAGTTTATCGAGGGCACTCCCGAGAGGGGAGCTGTTTTTT.